The 28 T cell receptor beta chains listed next were all sequenced from one sample in a study of T cells in Graves' hyperthyroidism and ophthalmopathy. RNA transcripts yielded amplified TCR beta CDR3 regions. TCR CDR3 regions were first amplified by RT-PCR with HTBI primers. TCRdb re-derived calls from the multiplex PCR reads in MiXCR, one entry per CDR3 protein. In the table there are roughly 400,000 distinct CDR3 sequences, around an eighth of which are singletons. What was sequenced was blood. These receptor sequences come from a man between 45 and 60 years old with Graves' ophthalmopathy.

Ten or more counts support this clonotype. V usage is TRBV27 and J usage is TRBJ2-6, with TRBD1 matching over 11 bases. Germline V gives CDR1 MNHEY, CDR2 SMNVEV (reference sequence). The CDR3 has 17 amino acids. Trimming removed 6 bases from V and 1 base from J; junction bases left unmatched: 5. Here the CDR3 reads CASSSGTGGSGANVLTF. The CDR3 region has the DNA TGTGCCAGCAGCTCCGGGACAGGGGGTTCTGGGGCCAACGTCCTGACTTTC.

This clonotype was observed at least ten times. The V call is TRBV20-1, the J call TRBJ2-4; the match to TRBD2 covers 10 bases. Losses at the gene ends were 1 base for V and 7 bases for J; bases not matched to a gene: 4. This CDR3 comprises 14 residues. From germline, CDR1 is DFQATT and CDR2 SNEGSKA (reference sequence). CDR3 sequence: CSARGLAGDNIQYF. Here the CDR3 DNA reads TGCAGTGCTAGAGGGCTAGCGGGAGATAACATTCAGTACTTC.

This clonotype was counted at least ten times. The chain uses TRBV11-2 and TRBJ2-7, with 7 positions matching TRBD2. With 4 bases clipped from V and 7 bases from J, the junction kept 22 bases outside the gene matches. CDR1 is SGHAT, CDR2 FQNNGV, per germline. The CDR3 contains 18 residues. Written as DNA, the CDR3 is TGTGCCAGCAGCTCGTCGAAGTTTACGGGAGGCGGGTCGAGGGAGCAGTACTTC. It encodes CASSSSKFTGGGSREQYF.

This clonotype occurred a few times. The gene calls are TRBV2 and TRBJ2-1, with D unresolved. V was trimmed by 2 bases and J by 6 bases, leaving 14 bases between them. CDR1 SNHLY and CDR2 FYNNEI come from the germline V gene. CDR3 length equals 15 residues. CDR3 coding DNA: TGTGCCAGCAGTGAATCCGGGCGAGGCCGCAATGAGCAGTTCTTC. Its protein product is CASSESGRGRNEQFF.

This clonotype occurred many times. This rearrangement joins TRBV30 to TRBJ1-4; D gene ambiguous. The CDR3 contains 11 residues. Germline lookup yields CDR1 GTSNPN and CDR2 SVGIG (reference sequence). Trimming pared 3 bases from V and 7 bases from J, leaving 6 bases between. CDR3 protein: CAWRISEKLFF. CDR3 coding DNA: TGTGCCTGGAGGATCAGTGAAAAACTGTTTTTT.

The rearrangement joins TRBV7-8 to TRBJ2-7, with D perhaps TRBD2 (6 bases). The V end was cut by 11 bases, the J end by 4 bases, with 24 bases between. Per germline, CDR1 SGHVS and CDR2 FQNEAQ. This CDR3 has 15 amino acids. CDR3 sequence reads: CAWTFGAGLLYEQYF. The CDR3 DNA follows: TGTGCCTGGACCTTCGGGGCGGGACTCTTATACGAGCAGTACTTC.

This chain uses TRBV20-1 with TRBJ2-1, with D maybe TRBD2 (5 bases). Trimming took off 3 bases at V and 4 bases at J, with 16 bases between the two ends. CDR1 and CDR2 (germline): DFQATT, SNEGSKA (reference sequence). The CDR3 has 15 amino acids. In DNA, the CDR3 is TGCAGTGCTAGTATGAGGGAGAGCCCATACAATGAGCAGTTCTTC. Translated: CSASMRESPYNEQFF.

This clonotype has at least ten counts. This chain joins TRBV20-1 and TRBJ2-1; 11 bases agree with TRBD2. Looked up from germline, CDR1 is DFQATT and CDR2 is SNEGSKA (reference sequence). The CDR3 has 12 amino acids. Germline trimming cut 5 bases from V and 8 bases from J; bases unmatched to any gene: 2. The CDR3 DNA reads as TGCAGTGCTGGTAGCGGGAGGGATGAGCAGTTCTTC. Encoded protein: CSAGSGRDEQFF.

This clonotype occurred many times. The chain employs TRBV15 and TRBJ2-3; maybe TRBD1 (6 bases). Trimming shortened V by 4 bases and J by 0 bases, and 11 bases separated the two germline ends. The length of the CDR3 is 15 residues. Germline lookup yields CDR1 LNHNV and CDR2 YYDKDF (reference sequence). CDR3: CATSTSGHSTDTQYF. The CDR3 DNA reads TGTGCCACCAGCACTTCGGGACATAGCACAGATACGCAGTATTTT.

This clonotype was found many times. The rearrangement links TRBV6-5 to TRBJ2-1; either TRBD1 or TRBD2 may fit D (5 bases each). V dropped 1 base and J dropped 5 bases, with 12 bases sitting between them. From germline, CDR1 is MNHEY and CDR2 SVGAGI. The CDR3 is 15 residues long. CDR3 sequence (DNA): TGTGCCAGCAGTTACTGGGCCGGGGCCGACAATGAGCAGTTCTTC. Protein sequence: CASSYWAGADNEQFF.

The V gene is TRBV12-3 or TRBV12-4, the J gene TRBJ2-7, with TRBD2 matching 10 bases. This CDR3 is 16 amino acids long. The J segment lost 1 base and the V segment lost 5 bases, leaving 8 bases of the junction unmatched. The CDR3 here is CASSRSGTSASYEQYF. The CDR3 region has the DNA TGTGCCAGCAGTCGATCCGGGACTAGCGCTTCCTACGAGCAGTACTTC.

In the case of this clonotype: One base away lies a much larger clone, so this may be a sequencing read error. The V and J genes are TRBV14 and TRBJ1-1; no reliable D call. Deletions cut 0 bases from V and 1 base from J, with 6 bases between. Germline CDR1 is SGHDN and CDR2 is FVKESK. There are 14 residues in the CDR3. The CDR3 DNA follows: TGTGCCAGCAGCCAAGAGGTAGGGAACACTGAAGCTTTCTTT. This encodes CASSQEVGNTEAFF.

This sequence joins TRBV3-1 and TRBJ1-1, with D unresolved. The CDR3 consists of 12 residues. Between the trimmed V and J ends, which lost 3 bases and 7 bases, there was a span of 9 bases. In germline, CDR1 is LGHDT, CDR2 YNNKEL (reference sequence). CDR3 DNA sequence: TGTGCCAGCAGCCAGAGTACCGGTGAAGCTTTCTTT. Translating it yields CASSQSTGEAFF.

This clonotype was recorded at least ten times. In DNA, the CDR3 is TGCGCCAGCAGCTTGGGACAGGGGCGAGATACGCAGTATTTT. Translation: CASSLGQGRDTQYF. This chain connects TRBV5-1 to TRBJ2-3; 8 bases agree with TRBD1. CDR1 SGHRS and CDR2 YFSETQ come from the germline V gene. The V and J ends lost 0 bases and 5 bases, in that order; junction bases with no gene match: 2. There are 14 residues in the CDR3.

This clonotype was seen a handful of times. This CDR3 is CASSLLLGTLEVEAFF. The CDR3, as DNA: TGTGCCAGCAGCTTATTATTGGGGACGCTGGAGGTTGAAGCTTTCTTT. The V call is TRBV7-9, the J call TRBJ1-1; possible D gene TRBD1, 5 bases. Trimming took 2 bases from V and 7 from J, leaving 20 bases between them. The CDR3 runs 16 residues. Germline V gives CDR1 SEHNR, CDR2 FQNEAQ (reference sequence).

This clonotype came up many times. The V gene is TRBV18, the J gene TRBJ2-1, with D tentatively TRBD2 (6 bases). Trimming removed 1 base at V and 6 bases at J, with 13 bases between. CDR1 KGHSH and CDR2 LQKENI come from the germline V gene. The CDR3 loop spans 15 amino acids. The CDR3 bases are TGTGCCAGCTCACCACATCATCTGGGGGGCAATGAGCAGTTCTTC. It specifies CASSPHHLGGNEQFF.

This clonotype occurred a few times. The rearrangement joins TRBV6-1 to TRBJ2-2; 7 nucleotides align to TRBD2. The CDR3 extends over 17 amino acids. With V trimmed by 6 bases and J by 3 bases, 13 bases remained unmatched. CDR1 and CDR2 (germline): MNHNS, SASEGT. The CDR3 sequence: CASSQTIAGDDTGELFF. The CDR3 nucleotides are TGTGCCAGCAGCCAAACAATTGCGGGAGATGACACCGGGGAGCTGTTTTTT.

This clonotype was seen at least ten times. V and J are TRBV11-1 and TRBJ2-7; TRBD2 matches 14 bases. V lost 5 bases to trimming and J lost 6 bases; unmatched junction nucleotides: 12. The CDR3 loop spans 17 amino acids. CDR1 and CDR2 (germline): SGHAT, FQDESV (reference sequence). The CDR3 DNA is TGTGCCAGCAGCCGGACCGGGGGGACTAGCGGGAGCGGCGAGCAGTACTTC. It specifies CASSRTGGTSGSGEQYF.

This clonotype came up many times. The rearrangement uses TRBV2 and TRBJ1-5; 9 bases line up with TRBD1. With V trimmed by 7 bases and J by 1 base, 11 bases remained unmatched. This CDR3 is built from 17 residues. Looked up from germline, CDR1 is SNHLY and CDR2 is FYNNEI. DNA for the CDR3: TGTGCCAGCACCGGACAGGGGCCGACTTCGAGCAATCAGCCCCAGCATTTT. Translating gives CASTGQGPTSSNQPQHF.

This chain connects TRBV7-9 to TRBJ1-4, with D perhaps TRBD1 (5 bases). The CDR3 sequence is 15 residues long. Trimming took 1 base from V and 7 from J, leaving 13 bases between them. CDR1 SEHNR and CDR2 FQNEAQ come from the germline V gene (reference sequence). In DNA, the CDR3 is TGTGCCAGCAGCTTAGACAGGTCAGATGGTGAAAAACTGTTTTTT. Translation: CASSLDRSDGEKLFF.

Many counts were recorded for this clonotype. The gene calls are TRBV3-1 and TRBJ2-7; tentative D call: TRBD2 (5 bases). The V gene's germline CDR1 is LGHDT and CDR2 YNNKEL (reference sequence). The CDR3 totals 14 residues. Trimming removed 1 base from V and 0 bases from J, with 7 bases in between. The CDR3 protein is CASSQGGISYEQYF. CDR3 nucleotide sequence: TGTGCCAGCAGCCAAGGAGGGATCTCCTACGAGCAGTACTTC.

As for this clonotype: This may come from a read error, since a much larger clone is one base off. The CDR3 coding sequence is TGTGCCAGCAGTCAGGGTTTTGGAGAGACCCAGTACTTC. This gives the protein CASSQGFGETQYF. The chain combines TRBV27 with TRBJ2-5; a weak D match, TRBD1 (5 bases). Deletions cut 5 bases from V and 4 bases from J, with 11 bases between. CDR1 is MNHEY and CDR2 is SMNVEV in the germline V gene (reference sequence). There are 13 residues in the CDR3.

The V call is TRBV6-1, the J call TRBJ1-1, with D possibly TRBD1 on 6 matching bases. Trimming stripped 2 bases from V and 1 base from J, with 14 bases between. The CDR3 length is 16 residues. CDR1 and CDR2 from the germline V gene are MNHNS and SASEGT. As DNA, the CDR3 is TGTGCCAGCAGTGAATTCGGGGCCAGGGGGAACACTGAAGCTTTCTTT. Translation: CASSEFGARGNTEAFF.

This clonotype showed up many times. This chain links TRBV24-1 with TRBJ1-5; 12 positions agree with TRBD1. V lost 5 bases and J lost 1; bases outside the gene matches: 5. Per the germline V gene, CDR1 is KGHDR and CDR2 is SFDVKD. The CDR3 has 17 residues. In nucleotides, the CDR3 is TGTGCCACCAGTGCGGGACAGGGGGCAGGAAGCAATCAGCCCCAGCATTTT. It is translated as CATSAGQGAGSNQPQHF.

This clonotype has more than one count but fewer than ten. The chain is built from TRBV11-2 and TRBJ2-6, with 9 bases aligning to TRBD1. This CDR3 region has 20 residues. CDR1 SGHAT and CDR2 FQNNGV come from the germline V gene. With V trimmed by 5 bases and J by 0 bases, 14 bases remained unmatched. CDR3 DNA: TGTGCCAGCAGCCCCCAAGGACCGGGGACAGGGAGCTCTGGGGCCAACGTCCTGACTTTC. This codes for CASSPQGPGTGSSGANVLTF.

This clonotype was picked up many times. The rearrangement links TRBV11-3 to TRBJ2-3; weak D call: TRBD2 (5 bases). Germline V gene data show CDR1 as SGHNT and CDR2 as YENEEA. V shed 4 bases and J shed 4 bases, with 9 bases lying between them. The CDR3 is made up of 13 amino acids. The CDR3 loop reads CASSSGWSDTQYF. The CDR3 bases are TGTGCCAGCAGCTCGGGGTGGTCAGATACGCAGTATTTT.

This clonotype was recorded a few times. The chain recombines TRBV7-9 with TRBJ2-1; a weak D match, TRBD1 (6 bases). This CDR3 contains 13 residues. V gave up 6 bases and J gave up 13 bases, with 19 bases separating them. Germline assignment: CDR1 SEHNR and CDR2 FQNEAQ (reference sequence). This CDR3 is CASSFSTGLPQFF. The DNA of the CDR3 is TGTGCCAGCAGTTTTAGTACAGGGTTACCTCAGTTCTTC.

This clonotype was found many times. The chain uses TRBV7-9 and TRBJ2-7; D is perhaps TRBD1 (6 bases). The CDR3 has 15 residues. Trimming left V 1 base short and J 3 bases short, with 13 bases between. Germline CDR1 SEHNR, CDR2 FQNEAQ (reference sequence). The CDR3, as DNA: TGTGCCAGCAGCTTAGTTGGGGGCTGGGTCTACGAGCAGTACTTC. Its translation is CASSLVGGWVYEQYF.